These 8 T cell receptor beta chains came from one sample sequenced in a study of tumor-infiltrating lymphocytes in localized non-small cell lung cancer. Assay: immunoSEQ multiplex PCR; the TCRdb copy retains only in-frame clones and omits some. The sample has around 16,000 clones, approximately 70% seen once. The sequencing input was lung tumor tissue. The source is a human donor with non-small cell lung cancer.

CDR3 sequence: CASSPRTSGPYEQYF. CDR3 DNA sequence: TGTGCCAGCAGCCCCCGGACTAGCGGACCCTACGAGCAGTACTTC. The V call is TRBV7-6, the J call TRBJ2-7, with 10 bases aligning to TRBD2. Germline V gene data show CDR1 as SGHVS and CDR2 as FNYEAQ. This CDR3 has 15 residues. J was trimmed by 2 bases and V by 5 bases; bases with no gene match: 6.

The chain joins TRBV6-1 to TRBJ2-2; 9 nucleotides align to TRBD1. The CDR3 contains 15 residues. The ends lost 3 bases at V and 6 bases at J; junction bases unmatched: 5. Germline-derived CDR1 and CDR2 are MNHNS and SASEGT. CDR3 residues: CASSERTGVSGELFF. The CDR3 DNA sequence: TGTGCCAGCAGTGAGAGGACAGGGGTATCCGGGGAGCTGTTTTTT.

V and J are TRBV2 and TRBJ2-7, with D unresolved. CDR3 length: 11 amino acids. Germline-derived CDR1 and CDR2 are SNHLY and FYNNEI. V lost 4 bases and J 4 bases, leaving 5 bases between the germline ends. CDR3 coding DNA: TGTGCCAGCAGTGCGAGGTACGAGCAGTACTTC. It yields the protein CASSARYEQYF.

CDR3 in amino acids: CASSLKGGLGDKFF. The CDR3 DNA reads as TGTGCCAGCAGCTTAAAGGGGGGACTAGGGGACAAGTTCTTC. The chain joins TRBV7-2 to TRBJ2-1; the match to TRBD2 covers 8 bases. Per germline, CDR1 SGHTA and CDR2 FQGNSA. CDR3 length: 14 residues. Germline trimming cut 2 bases from V and 14 bases from J; bases unmatched to any gene: 11.

This chain links TRBV28 with TRBJ2-1; TRBD2 matches 9 bases. Unmatched junction bases numbered 14, after V lost 3 bases and J lost 5 bases. CDR3 length equals 18 residues. Germline V lookup: CDR1 MDHEN, CDR2 SYDVKM. In DNA, the CDR3 is TGTGCCAGCAGTTTTTTGCCTGCGGGAGGGCCGAGGGACAATGAGCAGTTCTTC. Protein sequence: CASSFLPAGGPRDNEQFF.

This clone was counted a few times. The chain recombines TRBV5-4 with TRBJ2-2; 10 bases are shared with TRBD1. V shed 5 bases, J shed 5 bases, and the junction held 6 bases outside the gene matches. The CDR3 length is 15 residues. Germline values: CDR1 SGHNT, CDR2 YYREEE (reference sequence). The DNA of the CDR3 is TGTGCCAGCAGTATCGGGACAGGGGTGACCGGGGAGCTGTTTTTT. Translating it yields CASSIGTGVTGELFF.

The V gene is TRBV30, the J gene TRBJ2-1; 9 nucleotides line up with TRBD2. Losses at the gene ends were 2 bases for V and 4 bases for J; bases not matched to a gene: 6. The CDR3 runs to 15 residues. Per germline, CDR1 GTSNPN and CDR2 SVGIG (reference sequence). CDR3 sequence (DNA): TGTGCCTGGAGTTGGGCTAGCGGGATGTACAATGAGCAGTTCTTC. Translating gives CAWSWASGMYNEQFF.

As regards this clone: Sequence at one end of the junction differs from germline and may be a read error. J is TRBJ2-7 and V is TRBV6-6; a weak D match, TRBD2 (5 bases). The CDR3 length is 15 residues. The V gene's germline CDR1 is MNHNY and CDR2 SVGAGI (reference sequence). CDR3 sequence (DNA): TGTGCCAGCACCCCAGCGGTCTCAGGCTCCGACGAGCAGTACTTC. As protein: CASTPAVSGSDEQYF.